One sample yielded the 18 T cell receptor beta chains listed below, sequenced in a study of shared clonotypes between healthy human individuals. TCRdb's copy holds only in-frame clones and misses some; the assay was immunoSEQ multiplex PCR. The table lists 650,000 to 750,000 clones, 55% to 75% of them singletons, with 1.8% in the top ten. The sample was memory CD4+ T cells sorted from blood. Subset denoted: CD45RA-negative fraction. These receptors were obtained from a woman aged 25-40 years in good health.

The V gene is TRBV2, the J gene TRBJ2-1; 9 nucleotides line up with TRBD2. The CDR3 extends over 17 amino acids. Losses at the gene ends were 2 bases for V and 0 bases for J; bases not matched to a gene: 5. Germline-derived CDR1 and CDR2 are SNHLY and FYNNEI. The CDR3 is CASSELAGRASYNEQFF. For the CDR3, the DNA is TGTGCCAGCAGTGAACTAGCGGGGCGGGCCTCCTACAATGAGCAGTTCTTC. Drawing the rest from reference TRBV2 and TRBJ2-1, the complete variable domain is EPEVTQTPSHQVTQMGQEVILRCVPISNHLYFYWYRQILGQKVEFLVSFYNNEISEKSEIFDDQFSVERPDGSNFTLKIRSTKLEDSAMYFCASSELAGRASYNEQFFGPGTRLTVL.

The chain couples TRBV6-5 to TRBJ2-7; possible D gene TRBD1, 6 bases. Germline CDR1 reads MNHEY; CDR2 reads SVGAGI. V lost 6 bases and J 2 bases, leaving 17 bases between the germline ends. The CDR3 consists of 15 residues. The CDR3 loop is CASRPETGGAYEQYF. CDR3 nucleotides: TGTGCCAGCAGACCCGAGACAGGAGGAGCCTACGAGCAGTACTTC.

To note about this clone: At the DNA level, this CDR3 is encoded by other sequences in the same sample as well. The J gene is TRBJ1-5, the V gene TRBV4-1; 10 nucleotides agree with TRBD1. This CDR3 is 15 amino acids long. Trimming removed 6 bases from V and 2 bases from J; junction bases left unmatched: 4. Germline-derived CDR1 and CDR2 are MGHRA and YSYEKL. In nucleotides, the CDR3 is TGCGCCAGCAGTCCCGGGACAGGGGGCAATCAGCCCCAGCATTTT. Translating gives CASSPGTGGNQPQHF.

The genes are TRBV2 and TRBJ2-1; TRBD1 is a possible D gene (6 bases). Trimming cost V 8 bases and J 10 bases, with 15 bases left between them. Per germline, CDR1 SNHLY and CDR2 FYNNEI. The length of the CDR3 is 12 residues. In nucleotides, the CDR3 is TGTGCCAGCCGACAGGACGGGGAAGAGCAGTTCTTC. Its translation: CASRQDGEEQFF.

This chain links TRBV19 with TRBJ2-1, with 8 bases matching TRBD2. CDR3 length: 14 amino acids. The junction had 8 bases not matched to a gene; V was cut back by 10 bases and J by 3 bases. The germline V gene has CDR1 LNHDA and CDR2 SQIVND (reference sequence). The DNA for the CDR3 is TGTGCCACCAAGCGGGAGTCTGTCTACAATGAGCAGTTCTTC. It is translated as CATKRESVYNEQFF.

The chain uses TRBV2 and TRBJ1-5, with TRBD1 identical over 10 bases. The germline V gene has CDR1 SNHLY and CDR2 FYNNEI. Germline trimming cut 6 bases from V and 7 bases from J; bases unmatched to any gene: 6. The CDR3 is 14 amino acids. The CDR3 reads CASRGDRGSQPQHF. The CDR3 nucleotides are TGTGCCAGCAGGGGGGACAGGGGATCACAGCCCCAGCATTTT.

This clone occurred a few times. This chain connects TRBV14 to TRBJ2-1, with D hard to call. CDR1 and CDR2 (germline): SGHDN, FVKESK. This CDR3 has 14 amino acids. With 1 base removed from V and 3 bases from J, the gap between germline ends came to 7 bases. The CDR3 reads CASSQVGSYNEQFF. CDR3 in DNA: TGTGCCAGCAGCCAAGTGGGCAGCTACAATGAGCAGTTCTTC.

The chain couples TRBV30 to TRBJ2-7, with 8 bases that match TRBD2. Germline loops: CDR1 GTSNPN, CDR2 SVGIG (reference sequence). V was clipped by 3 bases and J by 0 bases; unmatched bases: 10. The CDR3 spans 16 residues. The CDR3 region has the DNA TGTGCCTGGAGGATCCCGGGACTAGGCCTCTCCTACGAGCAGTACTTC. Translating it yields CAWRIPGLGLSYEQYF.

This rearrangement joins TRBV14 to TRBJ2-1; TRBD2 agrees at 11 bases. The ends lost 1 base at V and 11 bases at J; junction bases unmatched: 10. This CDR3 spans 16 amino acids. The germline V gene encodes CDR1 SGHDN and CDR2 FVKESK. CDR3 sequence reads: CASSQGPGTSGGKQFF. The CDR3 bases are TGTGCCAGCAGCCAAGGGCCTGGGACTAGCGGAGGAAAGCAGTTCTTC.

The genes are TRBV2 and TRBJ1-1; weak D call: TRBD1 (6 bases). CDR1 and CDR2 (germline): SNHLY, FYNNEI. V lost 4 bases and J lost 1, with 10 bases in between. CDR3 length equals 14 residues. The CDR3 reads CASSVRTANTEAFF. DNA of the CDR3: TGTGCCAGCAGTGTCCGGACAGCGAACACTGAAGCTTTCTTT.

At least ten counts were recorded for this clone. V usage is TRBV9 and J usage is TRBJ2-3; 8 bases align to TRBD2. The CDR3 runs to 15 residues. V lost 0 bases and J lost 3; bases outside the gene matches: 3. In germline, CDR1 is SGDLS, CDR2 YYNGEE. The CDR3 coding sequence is TGTGCCAGCAGCGTAGCAGCGGGAGAGACAGATACGCAGTATTTT. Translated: CASSVAAGETDTQYF.

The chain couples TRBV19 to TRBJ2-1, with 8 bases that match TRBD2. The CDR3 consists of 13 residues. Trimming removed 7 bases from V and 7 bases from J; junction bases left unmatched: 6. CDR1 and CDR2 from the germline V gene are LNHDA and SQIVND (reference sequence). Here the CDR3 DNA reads TGTGCCAGTAACCAGCGGGAGTCGAATGAGCAGTTCTTC. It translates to CASNQRESNEQFF.

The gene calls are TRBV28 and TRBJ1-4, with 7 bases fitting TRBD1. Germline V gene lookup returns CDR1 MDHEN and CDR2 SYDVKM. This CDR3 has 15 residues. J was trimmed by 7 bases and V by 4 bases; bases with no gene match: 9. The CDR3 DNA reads TGTGCCAGCAGTTCCCAACAGGGGAAAGGTGAAAAACTGTTTTTT. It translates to CASSSQQGKGEKLFF.

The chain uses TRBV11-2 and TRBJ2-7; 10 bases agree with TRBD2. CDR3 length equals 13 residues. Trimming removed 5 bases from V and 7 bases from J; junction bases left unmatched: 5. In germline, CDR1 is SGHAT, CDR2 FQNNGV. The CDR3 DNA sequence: TGTGCCAGCAGCCCTAGCGGGAGAGATGAGCAGTACTTC. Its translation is CASSPSGRDEQYF.

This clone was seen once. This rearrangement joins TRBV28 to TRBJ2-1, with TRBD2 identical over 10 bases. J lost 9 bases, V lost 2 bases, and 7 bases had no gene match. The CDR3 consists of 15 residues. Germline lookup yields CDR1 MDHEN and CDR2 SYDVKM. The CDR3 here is CASSLSLAGVSEQFF. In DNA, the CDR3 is TGTGCCAGCAGTTTAAGTCTAGCGGGAGTTTCTGAGCAGTTCTTC.

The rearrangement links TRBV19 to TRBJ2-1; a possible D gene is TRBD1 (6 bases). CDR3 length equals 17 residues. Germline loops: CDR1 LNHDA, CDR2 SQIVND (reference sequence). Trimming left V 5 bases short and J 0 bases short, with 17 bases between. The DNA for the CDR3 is TGTGCCAGTAGTCCAAAGAGCCAGGGGAGCTCCTACAATGAGCAGTTCTTC. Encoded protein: CASSPKSQGSSYNEQFF.

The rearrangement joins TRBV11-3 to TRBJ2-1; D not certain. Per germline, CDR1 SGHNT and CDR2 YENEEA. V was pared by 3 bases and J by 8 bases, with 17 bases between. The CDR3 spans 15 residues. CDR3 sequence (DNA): TGTGCCAGCAGCTTGGGTAATGGACCGGCGGATGAGCAGTTCTTC. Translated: CASSLGNGPADEQFF.

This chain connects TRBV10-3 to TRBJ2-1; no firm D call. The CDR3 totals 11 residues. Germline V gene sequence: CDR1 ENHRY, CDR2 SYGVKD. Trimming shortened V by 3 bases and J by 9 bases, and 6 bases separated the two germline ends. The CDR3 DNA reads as TGTGCCATCAGTGACCGAAGTGAGCAGTTCTTC. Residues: CAISDRSEQFF.